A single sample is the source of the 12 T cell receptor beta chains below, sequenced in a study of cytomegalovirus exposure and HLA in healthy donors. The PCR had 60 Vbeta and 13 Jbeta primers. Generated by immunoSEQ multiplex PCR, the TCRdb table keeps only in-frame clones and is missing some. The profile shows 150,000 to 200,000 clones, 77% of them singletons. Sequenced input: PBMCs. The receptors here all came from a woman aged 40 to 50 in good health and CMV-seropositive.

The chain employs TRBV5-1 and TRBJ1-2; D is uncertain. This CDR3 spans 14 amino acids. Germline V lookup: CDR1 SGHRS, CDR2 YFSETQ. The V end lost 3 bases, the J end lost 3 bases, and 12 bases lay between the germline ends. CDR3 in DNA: TGCGCCAGCAGCTCCCTGCCCGGGGACTATGGCTACACCTTC. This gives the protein CASSSLPGDYGYTF. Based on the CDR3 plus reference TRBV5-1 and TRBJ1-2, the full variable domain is KAGVTQTPRYLIKTRGQQVTLSCSPISGHRSVSWYQQTPGQGLQFLFEYFSETQRNKGNFPGRFSGRQFSNSRSEMNVSTLELGDSALYLCASSSLPGDYGYTFGSGTRLTVV.

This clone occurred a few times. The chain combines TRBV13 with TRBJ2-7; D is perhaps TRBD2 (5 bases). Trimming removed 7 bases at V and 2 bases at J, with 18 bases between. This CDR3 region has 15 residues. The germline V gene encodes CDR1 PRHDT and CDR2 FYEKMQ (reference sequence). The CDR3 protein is CASTATSSATYEQYF. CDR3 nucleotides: TGTGCCAGCACCGCGACGAGTAGCGCAACCTACGAGCAGTACTTC.

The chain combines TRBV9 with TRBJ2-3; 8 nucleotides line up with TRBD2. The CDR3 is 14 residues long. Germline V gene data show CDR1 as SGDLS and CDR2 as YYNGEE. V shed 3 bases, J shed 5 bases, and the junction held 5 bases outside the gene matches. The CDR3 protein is CASSAPREGDTQYF. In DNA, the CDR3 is TGTGCCAGCAGCGCCCCCCGGGAGGGAGATACGCAGTATTTT.

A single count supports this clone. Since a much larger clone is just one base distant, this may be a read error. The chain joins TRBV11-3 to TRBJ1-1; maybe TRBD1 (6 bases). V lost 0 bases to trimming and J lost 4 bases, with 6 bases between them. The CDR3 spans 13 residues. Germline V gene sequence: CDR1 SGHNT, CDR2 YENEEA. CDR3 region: CASSLEGGTEAFF. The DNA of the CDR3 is TGTGCCAGCAGCTTAGAAGGGGGCACTGAAGCTTTCTTT. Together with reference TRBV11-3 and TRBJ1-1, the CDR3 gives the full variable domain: EAGVVQSPRYKIIEKKQPVAFWCNPISGHNTLYWYLQNLGQGPELLIRYENEEAVDDSQLPKDRFSAERLKGVDSTLKIQPAELGDSAVYLCASSLEGGTEAFFGQGTRLTVV.

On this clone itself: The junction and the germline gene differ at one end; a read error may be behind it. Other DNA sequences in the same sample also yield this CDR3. CDR3 region: CASSGTSGYEQYF. CDR3 coding DNA: TGTGCCAGCAGTGGTACTAGCGGCTACGAGCAGTACTTT. The chain couples TRBV2 to TRBJ2-7, with 8 bases fitting TRBD2. CDR3 length: 13 amino acids. Looked up from germline, CDR1 is SNHLY and CDR2 is FYNNEI.

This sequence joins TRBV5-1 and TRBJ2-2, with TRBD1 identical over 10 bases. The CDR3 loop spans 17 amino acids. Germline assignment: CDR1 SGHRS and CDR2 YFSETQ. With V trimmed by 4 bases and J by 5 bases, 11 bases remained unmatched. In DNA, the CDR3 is TGCGCCAGCAGCCCTGAGCGACAGGGGGCCGGGACCGGGGAGCTGTTTTTT. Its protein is CASSPERQGAGTGELFF.

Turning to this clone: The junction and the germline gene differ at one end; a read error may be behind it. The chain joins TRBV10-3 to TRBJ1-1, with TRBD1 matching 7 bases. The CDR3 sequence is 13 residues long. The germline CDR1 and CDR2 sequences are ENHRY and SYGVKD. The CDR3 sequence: CALRGQLNTEAFF. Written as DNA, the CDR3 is TGTGCCCTCAGGGGACAGCTGAACACTGAAGCTTTCTTT.

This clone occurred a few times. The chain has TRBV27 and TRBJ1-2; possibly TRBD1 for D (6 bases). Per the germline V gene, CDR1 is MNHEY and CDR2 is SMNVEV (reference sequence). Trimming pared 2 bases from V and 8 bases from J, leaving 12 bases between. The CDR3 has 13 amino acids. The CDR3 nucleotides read TGTGCCAGCAGTTTACAGGGGACGGAGGGCTACACCTTC. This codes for CASSLQGTEGYTF.

CDR3 nucleotide sequence: TGTGCCAGCAGCCCAAAAAGGACAGGGGGAAGCAATCAGCCCCAGCATTTT. This translates into CASSPKRTGGSNQPQHF. J is TRBJ1-5 and V is TRBV7-8; the match to TRBD1 covers 10 bases. The germline CDR1 and CDR2 sequences are SGHVS and FQNEAQ. This CDR3 has 17 amino acids. V lost 5 bases, J lost 1 base, and 8 bases stayed unmatched.

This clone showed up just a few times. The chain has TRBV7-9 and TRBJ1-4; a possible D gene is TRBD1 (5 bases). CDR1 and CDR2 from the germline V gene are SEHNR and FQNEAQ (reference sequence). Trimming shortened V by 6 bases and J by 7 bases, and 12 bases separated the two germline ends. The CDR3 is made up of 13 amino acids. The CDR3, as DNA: TGTGCCAGCAGGCGGGGGGGAAGTGAAAAACTGTTTTTT. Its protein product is CASRRGGSEKLFF.

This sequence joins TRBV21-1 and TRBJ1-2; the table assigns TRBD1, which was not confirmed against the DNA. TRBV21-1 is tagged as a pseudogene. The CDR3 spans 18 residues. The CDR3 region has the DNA TGTGCCAGCAGCATCTACTCAGGACAGGGTCGTCGGGACTATGGCTACACCTTC. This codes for CASSIYSGQGRRDYGYTF.

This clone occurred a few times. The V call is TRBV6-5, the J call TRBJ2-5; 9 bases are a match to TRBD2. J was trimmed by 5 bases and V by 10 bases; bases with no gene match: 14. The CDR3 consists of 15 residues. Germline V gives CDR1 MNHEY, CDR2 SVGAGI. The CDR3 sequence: CATSPGGGAGETQYF. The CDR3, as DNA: TGTGCCACCTCACCTGGCGGGGGGGCCGGGGAGACCCAGTACTTC.